These T cell receptor beta chains were read from a single sample in a study of T cell responses to AZD1222 COVID-19 vaccine. Sequenced by immunoSEQ multiplex PCR; TCRdb stores in-frame clones only, minus some. The sample shows 130,000 or so clones, roughly nine tenths of them seen only once. This specimen consisted of peripheral blood, obtained on day 0 of AZD1222 vaccination. These receptors came from an adult in good health. Each CDR3 is given with its conserved first and last residue. Size is stated for part of the rows, as once, few or many counts, or as a class when the clone is expanded.

size,V,J,CDR3
once,TRBV5-6,TRBJ1-2,CASSWGQGTWDGYTF
-,TRBV18,TRBJ1-2,CASSPSAEPNYGYTF
-,TRBV12-3/TRBV12-4,TRBJ2-1,CASSFFNEQFF
-,TRBV2,TRBJ1-1,CASTKGQPNTEAFF
once,TRBV11-2,TRBJ1-1,CASSLAGGTTEAFF
-,TRBV5-6,TRBJ1-1,CASSLVGQGDFF
-,TRBV7-8,TRBJ2-3,CASIPGVVSSTDTQYF
once,TRBV2,TRBJ1-2,CASSDPETVSLYGYTF
few,TRBV19,TRBJ2-1,CASSRTSGGSSYNEQFF
-,TRBV20-1,TRBJ2-1,CSASGTSGNNEQFF
few,TRBV28,TRBJ1-1,CASSSLWGGNAEAFF